This T cell receptor (beta chain) was identified during a study of blood T cell repertoires in COVID-19. Overall study: T cells, B-cell-depleted T cells, or PBMCs provided the cDNA or gDNA that served as material.

TCRdb's copy holds only in-frame clones and misses some; the assay was immunoSEQ multiplex PCR. The sample holds about 200,000 clones; around 80% are singletons and the top ten take under 3.5%. V lost 2 bases and J lost 1, with 15 bases in between. The CDR3 totals 15 residues. Germline lookup yields CDR1 GTSNPN and CDR2 SVGIG (reference sequence). The sample taken for sequencing was peripheral blood. The source is a woman aged 80 or older with active or convalescent COVID-19. The chain employs TRBV30 and TRBJ2-7, with D maybe TRBD1 (5 bases). CDR3 in amino acids: CAWSPVVGHSYEQYF. CDR3 DNA sequence: TGTGCCTGGAGTCCTGTGGTCGGACATTCCTACGAGCAGTACTTC. Drawing the rest from reference TRBV30 and TRBJ2-7, the complete variable domain is SQTIHQWPATLVQPVGSPLSLECTVEGTSNPNLYWYRQAAGRGLQLLFYSVGIGQISSEVPQNLSASRPQDRQFILSSKKLLLSDSGFYLCAWSPVVGHSYEQYFGPGTRLTVT.